This T cell receptor (beta chain) was captured in a study of blood T cells in healthy people across ages. Every donor gave 8.5 to 10 milliliters of peripheral blood. This CDR3 has 15 residues. V trimming: 5 bases; J trimming: 7 bases; junction bases outside the gene matches: 12. The V gene's germline CDR1 is MNHEY and CDR2 SVGAGI. The authors ran a second PCR of roughly 7 to 11 cycles using a sample-barcoded 5' primer and a J-beta primer mix. TCRdb re-called the 5' RACE reads with MiXCR, one entry per CDR3 protein. The sample has about 1.8 million distinct CDR3 sequences; roughly 49% are singletons. To note about this clonotype: Its antigen is undetermined.

Study-wide results and caveats: It was not known whether donors were CMV positive (a possible confounder of expanded clonotype changes). Higher naive T cell percentage went strongly together with higher TCR beta diversity.

The sequenced material came from blood. The V and J genes are TRBV6-5 and TRBJ2-7, with TRBD2 matching over 9 bases. This sequence originates from a middle-aged woman in good health. The CDR3 sequence: CASSLTSGPYNEQYF. The CDR3 nucleotides read TGTGCCAGCAGTCTGACTAGCGGTCCCTACAATGAGCAGTACTTC.